The entry that follows covers one T cell receptor beta chain sequence. Its specificity is unknown. The data were obtained in a study of T cells in Graves' hyperthyroidism and ophthalmopathy. V was pared by 0 bases and J by 0 bases, with 15 bases between. Germline V CDR1 and CDR2: LGHNT, FRNRAP. CDR3 length: 18 amino acids. The study left out patients who had uncontrolled infection, other autoimmune disease, pregnancy or lactation. Diagnosis rested on symptoms, serum thyroxine and TRAb, thyroid ultrasound, and orbital computed tomography. RNA transcripts provided the source from which TCR beta CDR3 regions were amplified. The HTBI set primed first-round TCR CDR3 RT-PCR. TCRdb re-called the multiplex PCR reads through MiXCR, storing one row per CDR3 protein. The table has 450,000 to 700,000 distinct CDR3 sequences, roughly 46% seen once. Points from the study as a whole: From stable hyperthyroidism, ophthalmopathy was set apart by a 13 V-J model. The model's output predicted ophthalmopathy at a median of roughly seven months prior to onset.

This receptor was taken from a woman between 18 and 29 years old with Graves' hyperthyroidism. The sequenced material came from peripheral blood or thyroid tissue (not recorded which). The rearrangement links TRBV12-5 to TRBJ1-3; D unresolved. The CDR3: CASGLVSGPESSGNTIYF. DNA of the CDR3: TGTGCTAGTGGTTTGGTCAGCGGGCCAGAGAGCTCTGGAAACACCATATATTTT.